This T cell receptor (beta chain) was retrieved from a study of beta chain features in type 1 diabetes. Findings and limits, study-wide: Among patients with Type 1 diabetes, TCRB CDR3s were moderately but significantly shorter in every one of the four CD4+ subsets.

The authors reverse transcribed all of the isolated RNA, so sequencing captured expressed TCRB transcripts. About 3.9 million reads on average were seen across naive, central memory and regulatory T cell samples. Sequencing used immunoSEQ multiplex PCR; TCRdb keeps in-frame clones, though not all of them. Found here are over 150,000 clones, approximately 7.8% of them singletons; the top ten hold 0.94%. The CDR3 sequence is 15 residues long. Germline V CDR1 and CDR2: SSHAT, FNYEAQ (reference sequence). On this clone: The antigen remains unidentified. One junction end disagrees with the germline gene, perhaps due to a read error.

CD4+ cells of the naive, central memory, regulatory and stem cell-like memory types were sorted via CD45RO/CCR7/CD25/CD127/CD95/CD27. Sequencing was performed on central memory CD4+ T cells from blood. The rearrangement uses TRBV7-7 and TRBJ2-1; 7 nucleotides agree with TRBD2. This receptor was identified in a woman aged 40 to 55 with type 1 diabetes. The CDR3 nucleotides are TGTGCTAGCAGCTTAAGCGGGACCTCCTACAATGAGCAGTTCTTC. Its protein product is CASSLSGTSYNEQFF. The complete variable domain, with remaining parts taken from reference TRBV7-7 and TRBJ2-1, reads GAGVSQSPRYKVTKRGQDVTLRCDPISSHATLYWYQQALGQGPEFLTYFNYEAQPDKSGLPSDRFSAERPEGSISTLTIQRTEQRDSAMYRCASSLSGTSYNEQFFGPGTRLTVL.